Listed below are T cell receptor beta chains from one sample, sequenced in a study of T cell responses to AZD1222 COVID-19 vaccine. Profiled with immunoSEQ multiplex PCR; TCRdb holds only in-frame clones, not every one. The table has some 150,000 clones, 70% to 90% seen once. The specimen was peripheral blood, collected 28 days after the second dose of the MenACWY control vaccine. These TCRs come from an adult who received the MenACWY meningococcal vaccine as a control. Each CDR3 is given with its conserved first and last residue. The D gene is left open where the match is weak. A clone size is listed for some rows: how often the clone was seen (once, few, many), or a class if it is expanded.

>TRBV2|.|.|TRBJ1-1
TGTGCCAGCAGTAAGGTGATCGTGGGGAACCTGATCGCTTTCTTT
CASSKVIVGNLIAFF
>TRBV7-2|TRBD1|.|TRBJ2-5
TGTGCCAGCAGCTTGACAGGGAGACAAGAGACCCAGTACTTC
CASSLTGRQETQYF
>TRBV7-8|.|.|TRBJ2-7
TGTGCCAGCAGCCCTCTTGCCGGGGCCGAGCAGTACTTC
CASSPLAGAEQYF
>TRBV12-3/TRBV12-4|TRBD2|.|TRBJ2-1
TGTGCCAGCAGTGGGGGGAGGGAGGGTGAGCAGTTCTTC
CASSGGREGEQFF
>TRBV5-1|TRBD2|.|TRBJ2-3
TGCGCCAGCAGCCCGGGGACTAGCGGAGATACGCAGTATTTT
CASSPGTSGDTQYF
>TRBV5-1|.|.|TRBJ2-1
TGCGCCAGCAGCTTGGACAGGACCGGTGAGCAGTTCTTC
CASSLDRTGEQFF
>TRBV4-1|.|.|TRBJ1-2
TGCGCCAGCAGCCAAGATACGCGGGCTCGTGGCTATGGCTACACCTTC
CASSQDTRARGYGYTF
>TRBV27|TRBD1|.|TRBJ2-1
TGTGCCAGCAGTAGTGCGCTGGGACAGTCTGAGCAGTTCTTC
CASSSALGQSEQFF
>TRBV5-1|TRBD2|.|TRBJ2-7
TGCGCCAGCAGCCCAATCTTAGCGGGAGGGGTTGGCGAGCAGTACTTC
CASSPILAGGVGEQYF
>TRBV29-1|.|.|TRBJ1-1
TGCAGCGTTGAAGGTTCGGGGGGTGGTACTGAAGCTTTCTTT
CSVEGSGGGTEAFF
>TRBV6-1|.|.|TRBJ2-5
TGTGCCAGCAGTGACCGGGGGACCGACCGCCAATACTTC
CASSDRGTDRQYF
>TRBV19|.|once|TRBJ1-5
TGTGCCAGTAGTATCTTATGGGAGGGTCAGCCCCAGCATTTT
CASSILWEGQPQHF
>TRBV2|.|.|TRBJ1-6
TGTGCCAGCAGCTTGTTCGGACAGAATAATTCACCCCTCCACTTT
CASSLFGQNNSPLHF
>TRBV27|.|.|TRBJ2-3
TGTGCCAGCAGTTTATCCCCACCCCTTGCGGGGGCCTCAGATACGCAGTATTTT
CASSLSPPLAGASDTQYF
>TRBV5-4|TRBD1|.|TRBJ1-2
TGTGCCAGCAGCTTTGGGGACAGGGGACTGAGTGGCTACACCTTC
CASSFGDRGLSGYTF
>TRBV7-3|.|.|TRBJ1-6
TGTGCCAGCAGCTTAACGGGACTGATTAATTCACCCCTCCACTTT
CASSLTGLINSPLHF
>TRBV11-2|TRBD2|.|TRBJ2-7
TGTGCCAGCAGCCCCCACTTGCGGGGGGGCTACGAGCAGTACTTC
CASSPHLRGGYEQYF
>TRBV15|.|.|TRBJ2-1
TGTGCCACCAGCACCCGGGACTCTTACAATGAGCAGTTCTTC
CATSTRDSYNEQFF
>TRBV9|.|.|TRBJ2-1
TGTGCCAGCAGCGTCCAGGGAGCCAATGAGCAGTTCTTC
CASSVQGANEQFF
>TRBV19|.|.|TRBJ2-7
TGTGCCAGTAGCCTCCCGGGGGACAGCTACGAGCAGTACTTC
CASSLPGDSYEQYF
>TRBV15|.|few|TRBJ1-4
TGTGCCACCAGCACCGGGACGGGAGGGGAAAAACTGTTTTTT
CATSTGTGGEKLFF
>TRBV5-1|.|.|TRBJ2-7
TGCGCCAGCAGCTTGGAGGGGGTCTACGAGCAGTACTTC
CASSLEGVYEQYF
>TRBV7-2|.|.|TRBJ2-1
TGTGCCAGCAGCTTATACGGCAGTTACAATGAGCAGTTCTTC
CASSLYGSYNEQFF
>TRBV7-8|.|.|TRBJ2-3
TGTGCCAGCAGCTTAGGATCGTGGAGCACAGATACGCAGTATTTT
CASSLGSWSTDTQYF
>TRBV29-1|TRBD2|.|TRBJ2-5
TGCAGCGGGTCCGGGACTACCCAAGAGACCCAGTACTTC
CSGSGTTQETQYF
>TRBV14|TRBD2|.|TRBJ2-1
TGTGCCAGCAGCCCGGGACTAGCGGTTTACAATGAGCAGTTCTTC
CASSPGLAVYNEQFF
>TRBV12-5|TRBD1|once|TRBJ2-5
TGTGCTAGTGGGACAGGGGAAGAGACCCAGTACTTC
CASGTGEETQYF
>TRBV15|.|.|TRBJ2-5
TGTGCCACCAGGAACAGGGTCACTCAAGAGACCCAGTACTTC
CATRNRVTQETQYF
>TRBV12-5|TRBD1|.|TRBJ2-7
TGTGCTAGTGGTTCTGGACAGGGGCACTCCTACGAGCAGTACTTC
CASGSGQGHSYEQYF
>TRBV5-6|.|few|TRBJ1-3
TGTGCCAGCAGCTTGGCCGCAGGGCTAACTGGAAACACCATATATTTT
CASSLAAGLTGNTIYF